This is a list of T cell receptor beta chains from one sample in a study of shared clonotypes between healthy human individuals. Some clones are missing from TCRdb's copy, which holds only in-frame ones; the method was immunoSEQ multiplex PCR. The sample lists about 2.1 million clones, 80% to 95% occurring once. Input material: naive CD8+ T cells from PBMCs. The receptor set was obtained from a man between 18 and 35 years old in good health. Some clones in this sample may be carry-over from other donors' samples. Both conserved end residues are part of each CDR3. A D gene is named only where the DNA matches it firmly. A row's size may be missing; if present it is once, few, many or a size class.

cdr3_aa | cdr3_nt | clone_size | j_call | d_call | v_call
CAYLAGRSYEQYF | TGTGCCTACCTAGCCGGGAGATCTTACGAGCAGTACTTC | . | TRBJ2-7 | . | TRBV30
CASSLLLNEKLFF | TGTGCCAGCAGCCTCCTGCTCAATGAAAAACTGTTTTTT | . | TRBJ1-4 | . | TRBV7-9
CASTPRGRESYEQYF | TGTGCCAGCACCCCTCGGGGCCGTGAGTCCTACGAGCAGTACTTC | . | TRBJ2-7 | . | TRBV28
CATSRDRIENIQYF | TGTGCCACCAGCAGAGATCGGATTGAAAACATTCAGTACTTC | . | TRBJ2-4 | . | TRBV15
CASSLGVAGGEQYF | TGTGCCAGCAGCTTAGGGGTAGCGGGAGGCGAGCAGTACTTC | . | TRBJ2-7 | TRBD2 | TRBV7-6
CASSLLVGGNTEAFF | TGTGCCAGCAGTTTATTAGTTGGGGGTAACACTGAAGCTTTCTTT | . | TRBJ1-1 | . | TRBV28
CASRTERERTYEQYF | TGCGCCAGTAGAACCGAGCGGGAGAGGACCTACGAGCAGTACTTC | . | TRBJ2-7 | TRBD2 | TRBV5-1
CASSQGQGVTGELFF | TGCGCCAGCAGCCAAGGACAGGGAGTTACCGGGGAGCTGTTTTTT | . | TRBJ2-2 | TRBD1 | TRBV4-1
CASSPPDRVDGYTF | TGTGCCAGCAGCCCACCGGACAGGGTTGATGGCTACACCTTC | . | TRBJ1-2 | TRBD1 | TRBV7-9
CASRMNTEAFF | TGTGCCAGCAGGATGAACACTGAAGCTTTCTTT | . | TRBJ1-1 | . | TRBV28
CASSKGTSGVNEQFF | TGTGCCAGCAGTAAAGGGACTAGCGGGGTCAATGAGCAGTTCTTC | . | TRBJ2-1 | TRBD2 | TRBV6-5
CASRWGGVYNEQFF | TGTGCCAGCAGGTGGGGAGGGGTCTACAATGAGCAGTTCTTC | . | TRBJ2-1 | TRBD2 | TRBV27
CASSLVVDLTNEKLFF | TGTGCCAGCAGCTTAGTTGTGGACCTAACTAATGAAAAACTGTTTTTT | . | TRBJ1-4 | . | TRBV7-9
CASSRLQGVNEKLFF | TGTGCCAGCAGTCGCTTACAGGGTGTAAATGAAAAACTGTTTTTT | . | TRBJ1-4 | . | TRBV28
CASSLTGTEGLDGYTF | TGTGCCAGCAGCTTAACGGGGACAGAGGGCTTGGATGGCTACACCTTC | . | TRBJ1-2 | TRBD1 | TRBV7-9
CASSPSGSTDTQYF | TGTGCCAGCAGCCCCAGCGGAAGCACAGATACGCAGTATTTT | . | TRBJ2-3 | . | TRBV9
CATSGYRSSTDTQYF | TGTGCCACCAGCGGCTACAGGAGTAGCACAGATACGCAGTATTTT | . | TRBJ2-3 | . | TRBV15
CASSSRTGAEQYF | TGTGCCAGCAGTTCCAGGACAGGGGCCGAGCAGTACTTC | once | TRBJ2-7 | TRBD1 | TRBV27
CASSASGSMYEQYF | TGTGCCAGCAGTGCTAGCGGATCAATGTACGAGCAGTACTTC | . | TRBJ2-7 | TRBD2 | TRBV6-6
CASSPQGGSYNEQFF | TGTGCCAGCAGCCCACAAGGGGGCTCCTACAATGAGCAGTTCTTC | . | TRBJ2-1 | . | TRBV7-3
CASSQDLRREIPGELFF | TGCGCCAGCAGCCAAGATTTGAGGCGGGAGATCCCCGGGGAGCTGTTTTTT | . | TRBJ2-2 | TRBD2 | TRBV4-3
CASSLASGRGDEGYTF | TGTGCCAGCAGCCTGGCCTCCGGCAGGGGTGATGAGGGCTACACCTTC | . | TRBJ1-2 | . | TRBV4-2
CATSKGRFGNQPQHF | TGTGCCACCAGTAAGGGACGCTTTGGCAATCAGCCCCAGCATTTT | . | TRBJ1-5 | . | TRBV15
CASSSRDRAHEQYF | TGTGCCAGCAGCTCCCGAGACAGGGCCCACGAGCAGTACTTC | . | TRBJ2-7 | TRBD1 | TRBV13
CAWSVSRGSNSPLHF | TGTGCCTGGAGTGTCTCTAGGGGTAGTAATTCACCCCTCCACTTT | . | TRBJ1-6 | . | TRBV30
CASQPGQGDEQYF | TGTGCCAGCCAACCGGGACAGGGGGACGAGCAGTACTTC | . | TRBJ2-7 | TRBD1 | TRBV9
CASSLDSGSVYEQYF | TGTGCCAGCAGCTTAGATTCGGGCAGCGTCTACGAGCAGTACTTC | . | TRBJ2-7 | . | TRBV11-3
CASSPGRDSSSYNEQFF | TGTGCCAGCAGCCCAGGGCGGGACTCGAGCTCCTACAATGAGCAGTTCTTC | . | TRBJ2-1 | . | TRBV7-3
CASSLLRGAEAFF | TGTGCCAGCAGTTTACTGAGGGGCGCTGAAGCTTTCTTT | . | TRBJ1-1 | . | TRBV27
CASRPWTGGDGYTF | TGTGCCAGCAGACCTTGGACAGGGGGCGATGGCTACACCTTC | . | TRBJ1-2 | TRBD1 | TRBV27
CASSDRDRGLEAFF | TGTGCCAGCAGCGACCGGGACAGGGGGTTGGAGGCTTTCTTT | . | TRBJ1-1 | TRBD1 | TRBV7-9
CASSTPLAGEDNEQFF | TGTGCCAGCAGTACCCCTTTAGCGGGAGAAGACAATGAGCAGTTCTTC | . | TRBJ2-1 | TRBD2 | TRBV2
CATATDGSNQPQHF | TGTGCCACTGCGACGGATGGAAGCAATCAGCCCCAGCATTTT | . | TRBJ1-5 | . | TRBV19
CASSFAETAYEQYF | TGCGCCAGCAGCTTTGCCGAGACCGCCTACGAGCAGTACTTC | . | TRBJ2-7 | . | TRBV5-1
CASSYTRGGFETQYF | TGTGCCAGCAGTTACACCCGAGGGGGTTTTGAGACCCAGTACTTC | . | TRBJ2-5 | . | TRBV6-5
CASSPTGVETQYF | TGTGCCAGCAGCCCGACAGGGGTAGAGACCCAGTACTTC | . | TRBJ2-5 | TRBD1 | TRBV7-3
CASSPPGLAGDNEQFF | TGTGCCAGCAGCCCTCCGGGACTAGCGGGAGACAATGAGCAGTTCTTC | . | TRBJ2-1 | TRBD2 | TRBV28
CASSLLTPQRASYEQYF | TGTGCCAGCAGTTTGCTCACCCCCCAGAGGGCCTCCTACGAGCAGTACTTC | . | TRBJ2-7 | . | TRBV27
CASSWGESSETQYF | TGTGCCAGCAGCTGGGGGGAGAGTTCGGAGACCCAGTACTTC | . | TRBJ2-5 | . | TRBV7-7
CASSPGLGSYNEQFF | TGTGCCAGTAGCCCCGGACTAGGCTCCTACAATGAGCAGTTCTTC | . | TRBJ2-1 | TRBD2 | TRBV19
CASEGDRYNEQFF | TGTGCCAGTGAAGGGGACCGTTACAATGAGCAGTTCTTC | . | TRBJ2-1 | . | TRBV19
CSLRTGTGAEAFF | TGCAGCCTTCGTACCGGGACAGGGGCTGAAGCTTTCTTT | . | TRBJ1-1 | TRBD1 | TRBV29-1